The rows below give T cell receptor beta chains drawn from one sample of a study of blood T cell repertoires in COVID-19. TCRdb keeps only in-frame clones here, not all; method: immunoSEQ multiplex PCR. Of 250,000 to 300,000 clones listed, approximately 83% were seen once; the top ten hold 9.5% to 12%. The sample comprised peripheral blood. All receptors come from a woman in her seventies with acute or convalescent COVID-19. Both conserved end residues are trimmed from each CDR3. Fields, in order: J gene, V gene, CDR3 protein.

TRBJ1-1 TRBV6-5 ASRTRTEAF
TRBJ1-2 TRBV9 ASSPGTNPNYGYT
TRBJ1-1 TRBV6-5 ASSYDTGTMNTEAF
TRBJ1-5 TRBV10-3 AISDRGSNQPQH
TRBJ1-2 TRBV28 ASSSPRAPSNYGYT
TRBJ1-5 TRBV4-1 ASSQVWGRRGQPQH
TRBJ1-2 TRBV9 ASSVGGLYGYT
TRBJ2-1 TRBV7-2 ASSFRGGDYNEQF
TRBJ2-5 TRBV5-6 ASSLNGQRQETQY
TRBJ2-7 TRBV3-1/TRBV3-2 ASSQDAAYEQY
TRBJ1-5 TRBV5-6 ASSLGALSNQPQH
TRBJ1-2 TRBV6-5 ASSATGGDYGYT
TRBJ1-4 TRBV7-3 ASSPTGGGEKLF
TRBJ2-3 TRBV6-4 ASSESGARDTQY
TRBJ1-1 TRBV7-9 ASSLTRGGTGGTEAF
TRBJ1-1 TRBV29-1 SVLDSSPNTEAF
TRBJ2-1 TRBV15 ATSRPASGSYNEQF
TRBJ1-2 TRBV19 ASSLQRQGNYGYT
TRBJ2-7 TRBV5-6 ASSLAQGNEQY
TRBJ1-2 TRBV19 ASSQSGYGYT
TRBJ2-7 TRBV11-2 ASSLEQGNEQY
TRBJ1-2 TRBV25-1 ASSDRGGSGYT
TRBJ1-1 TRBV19 ASSPGGYTEAF
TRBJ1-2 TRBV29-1 SVSDREGDGYT
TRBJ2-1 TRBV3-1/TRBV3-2 ASHQGLGEQF
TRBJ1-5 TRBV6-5 ASSYDEAAQPQH
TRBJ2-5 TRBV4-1 ASSQGASGGLAETQY
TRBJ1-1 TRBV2 ASSRQGRGTEAF
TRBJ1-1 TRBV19 ASRRDSWNTEAF
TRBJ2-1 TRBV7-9 ASSAEIAYNEQF
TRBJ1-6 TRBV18 ASSPELQGSSPLH
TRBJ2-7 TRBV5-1 ASSATSGVYEQY
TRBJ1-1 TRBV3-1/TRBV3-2 ASSQKGVKPEAF
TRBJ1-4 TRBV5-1 ASSLGEVGEKLF
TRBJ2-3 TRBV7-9 ASSPPGTSGTDTQY
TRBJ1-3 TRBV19 ASSTLYTIY
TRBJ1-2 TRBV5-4 ASSLTGIPNGYT
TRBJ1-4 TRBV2 ASRLTGLGEKLF
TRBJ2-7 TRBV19 ASSPMVQGVPEQY
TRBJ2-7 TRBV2 ASRSLRAGGLSYEQY
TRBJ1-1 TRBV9 ASSVVPGQGNTEAF
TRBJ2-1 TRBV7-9 ASSFPTGEQF
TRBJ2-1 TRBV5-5 ASSLGQRVYNEQF
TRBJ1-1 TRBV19 ASRKDRVGTEAF
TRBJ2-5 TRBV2 ASSEAGGPQETQY
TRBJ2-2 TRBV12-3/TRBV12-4 ASRKETGELF
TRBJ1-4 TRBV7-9 ASSLAHFEFYNEKLF
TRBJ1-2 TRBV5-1 ASSSGRQAGEGYT